The clone carrying this T cell receptor (beta chain) was seen once. The antigen is unknown. This sample stems from a study of cytomegalovirus exposure and HLA in healthy donors. The CDR3 length is 15 residues. V trimming: 8 bases; J trimming: 4 bases; junction bases outside the gene matches: 9. Germline V gene lookup returns CDR1 SNHLY and CDR2 FYNNEI. Study-level results: Some TCR beta chains (more than 150 of them) were listed as cytomegalovirus-associated.

The PCR used 60 Vbeta and 13 Jbeta primers. The protocol was immunoSEQ multiplex PCR, while the TCRdb copy is restricted to in-frame clones and leaves out a portion. The repertoire holds 70,000 or so clones, with more than 80% as singletons. The specimen sequenced was PBMCs. This clonotype was obtained from a woman aged 25 to 39 in good health and CMV-seronegative. The chain joins TRBV2 to TRBJ2-2; TRBD1 aligns across 8 bases. The CDR3 region is CASLYDRGGTGELFF. In DNA, the CDR3 is TGTGCCAGCCTCTACGACAGGGGCGGCACCGGGGAGCTGTTTTTT.